The clone carrying this T cell receptor beta chain was observed a handful of times. Its target is not known. TCRdb keeps only in-frame clones here, not all; method: immunoSEQ multiplex PCR. The repertoire holds 20,000 or so clones, with more than 40% as singletons. The data derive from a study of radiation and T cells in renal cell carcinoma. Study results and caveats: In nephrectomy-only tumors, top 100 clonotypes averaged roughly 45%, versus around 50% irradiated. From baseline, blood top tumor clonotypes peaked at 2 weeks post-radiation.

CDR1 LNHDA and CDR2 SQIVND come from the germline V gene (reference sequence). There are 15 residues in the CDR3. Trimming cost V 1 base and J 7 bases, with 14 bases left between them. Treatment described: 15 Gy SBRT to primary tumor, nephrectomy 4 weeks later. Source: tumor tissue, taken from a patient whose treatment included radiotherapy and nephrectomy. The source of this sequence is a woman between 45 and 60 years old with renal cell carcinoma. The genes are TRBV19 and TRBJ1-5; D possibly corresponds to TRBD1 (5 bases). The CDR3 sequence: CASSIGGSTLQPQHF. DNA for the CDR3: TGTGCCAGTAGTATAGGGGGCAGCACTTTACAGCCCCAGCATTTT.